There are a few counts of the clone carrying this T cell receptor beta chain. TCRdb recomputed calls from the RT-PCR reads with MiXCR, one row per CDR3 protein. The table includes a few hundred thousand distinct CDR3 sequences, around 20% detected once. The data derive from a study of response to subunit inactivated influenza vaccine. The CDR3 extends over 14 amino acids. Germline-derived CDR1 and CDR2 are MNHNS and SASEGT. V lost 5 bases and J lost 4, with 14 bases in between. Here the sequenced sample was PBMCs from blood, taken roughly 20 months after vaccination. The clonotype was recovered from a man between 50 and 75 years old who received an inactivated influenza vaccine. The genes are TRBV6-1 and TRBJ1-2; tentatively, D is TRBD1 (6 bases). The CDR3 spells CASSPVTGFYGYTF. In DNA, the CDR3 is TGTGCCAGCAGTCCGGTGACAGGTTTCTATGGCTACACCTTC.